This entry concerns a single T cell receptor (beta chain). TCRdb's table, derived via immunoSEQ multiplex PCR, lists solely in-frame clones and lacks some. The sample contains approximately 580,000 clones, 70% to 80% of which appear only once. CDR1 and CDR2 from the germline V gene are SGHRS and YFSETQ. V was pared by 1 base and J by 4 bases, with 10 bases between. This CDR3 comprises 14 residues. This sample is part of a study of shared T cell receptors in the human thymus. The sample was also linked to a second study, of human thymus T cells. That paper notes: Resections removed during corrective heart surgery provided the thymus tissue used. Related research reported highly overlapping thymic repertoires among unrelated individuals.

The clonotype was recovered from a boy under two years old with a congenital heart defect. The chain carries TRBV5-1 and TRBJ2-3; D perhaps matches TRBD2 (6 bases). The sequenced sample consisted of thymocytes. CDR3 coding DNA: TGCGCCAGCAGCTTGAGGCGGGAACCAGATACGCAGTATTTT. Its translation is CASSLRREPDTQYF.